These T cell receptor beta chains were read from a single sample in a study of identical twins. TCRdb re-analysed the 5' RACE reads in MiXCR, keeping a single row per CDR3 protein. The sample records 350,000 to 500,000 distinct CDR3 sequences, less than 20% being singletons. Source material: naive T cells sorted from blood. Receptors were obtained from a man aged 50 to 59 in good health. Both conserved end residues are part of each CDR3. D genes are given only for firm matches. Expanded clones are given a class, and other clones once, few, many or no size at all.

j_call clone_size v_call d_call cdr3_aa cdr3_nt
TRBJ1-2 few TRBV6-1 NA CASSHGSIDGYTF TGTGCCAGCAGCCATGGGAGTATAGACGGCTACACCTTC
TRBJ2-3 NA TRBV28 NA CAGGTPLNTDTQYF TGTGCCGGGGGGACACCTCTTAACACAGATACGCAGTATTTT
TRBJ1-1 NA TRBV12-3/TRBV12-4 NA CASSLVGVDTEAFF TGTGCCAGCAGTTTAGTAGGGGTTGACACTGAAGCTTTCTTT
TRBJ2-1 few TRBV10-3 NA CAIAEVGNEQFF TGTGCCATCGCCGAGGTGGGTAATGAGCAGTTCTTC
TRBJ2-5 few TRBV5-1 NA CASSLVRGMAETQYF TGCGCCAGCAGCTTGGTTAGGGGTATGGCGGAGACCCAGTACTTC
TRBJ2-7 few TRBV12-3/TRBV12-4 NA CASSLGPLARGEQYF TGTGCCAGCAGTTTAGGCCCGCTAGCCCGAGGCGAGCAGTACTTC
TRBJ2-5 NA TRBV12-3/TRBV12-4 TRBD2 CASSFSGGTETQYF TGTGCCAGCAGTTTTAGCGGGGGGACTGAGACCCAGTACTTC
TRBJ2-5 NA TRBV24-1 NA CATSDVMTAQETQYF TGTGCCACCAGTGATGTGATGACGGCGCAAGAGACCCAGTACTTC
TRBJ2-5 few TRBV9 TRBD2 CASSAQSGSVMEETQYF TGTGCCAGCAGCGCCCAGAGCGGGAGTGTTATGGAAGAGACCCAGTACTTC
TRBJ2-1 once TRBV19 NA CASSRQGGSSYNEQFF TGTGCCAGTAGTAGGCAGGGCGGCAGCTCCTACAATGAGCAGTTCTTC
TRBJ2-1 few TRBV5-1 NA CASSLGRMDNEQFF TGCGCCAGCAGCTTGGGTAGGATGGACAATGAGCAGTTCTTC
TRBJ2-1 NA TRBV4-1 TRBD2 CASSQGLAGGFYNEQFF TGCGCCAGCAGCCAAGGACTAGCGGGAGGTTTCTACAATGAGCAGTTCTTC
TRBJ1-1 many TRBV19 TRBD1 CASSITQGMAEAFF TGTGCCAGTAGTATAACACAGGGGATGGCTGAAGCTTTCTTT
TRBJ2-3 many TRBV10-3 TRBD2 CAISELGGRATDTQYF TGTGCCATCAGTGAGTTGGGCGGGAGGGCCACAGATACGCAGTATTTT
TRBJ2-3 few TRBV3-1 TRBD2 CASSQPGGGRGTDTQYF TGTGCCAGCAGCCAACCCGGTGGCGGGAGAGGGACAGATACGCAGTATTTT
TRBJ2-1 few TRBV5-4 TRBD2 CASSPGTSGRWNEQFF TGTGCCAGCAGCCCAGGGACTAGCGGGAGGTGGAATGAGCAGTTCTTC
TRBJ2-1 NA TRBV10-2 TRBD2 CASSRGLAGGDNEQFF TGCGCCAGCAGCCGCGGACTAGCGGGGGGAGACAATGAGCAGTTCTTC
TRBJ2-7 NA TRBV7-9 NA CASSFSRLEQYF TGTGCCAGCAGCTTTTCTAGGCTCGAGCAGTACTTC
TRBJ2-2 NA TRBV27 NA CASSFTGTYFANTGELFF TGTGCCAGCAGTTTTACGGGGACTTACTTCGCGAACACCGGGGAGCTGTTTTTT
TRBJ2-5 NA TRBV5-1 TRBD2 CASSAGGTSGSQETQYF TGCGCCAGCAGCGCTGGTGGGACTAGTGGCAGTCAAGAGACCCAGTACTTC
TRBJ2-1 NA TRBV12-3/TRBV12-4 TRBD2 CASTATSGAYNEQFF TGTGCCAGCACCGCGACTAGCGGAGCCTACAATGAGCAGTTCTTC
TRBJ2-2 NA TRBV6-5 TRBD1 CASSYLSEGAGELFF TGTGCCAGCAGTTATTTGTCCGAGGGGGCTGGGGAGCTGTTTTTT
TRBJ2-5 NA TRBV12-3/TRBV12-4 NA CASSSREGSGETQYF TGTGCCAGCAGTTCCCGAGAGGGTTCGGGAGAGACCCAGTACTTC
TRBJ1-6 NA TRBV20-1 NA CSARDTQGFKSPLHF TGCAGTGCTAGGGATACCCAAGGGTTTAAGTCACCCCTCCACTTT
TRBJ2-1 few TRBV12-3/TRBV12-4 NA CASSQEIGSYNEQFF TGTGCCAGCAGTCAAGAAATCGGGTCCTACAATGAGCAGTTCTTC
TRBJ1-2 few TRBV10-3 TRBD1 CAISADRGRNGYTF TGTGCCATCAGTGCGGACAGGGGGCGAAATGGCTACACCTTC
TRBJ1-1 many TRBV20-1 NA CSARAGHSNTEAFF TGCAGTGCTAGAGCGGGACACTCCAACACTGAAGCTTTCTTT
TRBJ2-3 NA TRBV20-1 TRBD2 CSARSSGGTLITDTQYF TGCAGTGCTAGGTCCAGCGGGGGCACACTCATCACAGATACGCAGTATTTT
TRBJ2-7 few TRBV3-1 NA CASSPMGHEQYF TGTGCCAGCAGCCCCATGGGGCACGAGCAGTACTTC
TRBJ2-7 many TRBV7-2 NA CASSAGTPLVGEQYF TGTGCCAGCAGTGCCGGGACACCCCTCGTCGGCGAGCAGTACTTC
TRBJ2-1 NA TRBV7-7 TRBD2 CASSPGLAARGEQFF TGTGCCAGCAGCCCTGGACTAGCGGCAAGGGGTGAGCAGTTCTTC
TRBJ2-1 NA TRBV20-1 NA CSAREGRRVSYNEQFF TGCAGTGCTAGAGAGGGGAGGAGGGTCTCCTACAATGAGCAGTTCTTC
TRBJ2-1 NA TRBV25-1 NA CASSLRIKGANEQFF TGTGCCAGCAGCCTCAGGATCAAGGGCGCCAATGAGCAGTTCTTC
TRBJ2-2 few TRBV20-1 NA CSARGLSTGELFF TGCAGTGCTAGAGGACTTTCCACCGGGGAGCTGTTTTTT
TRBJ2-7 many TRBV7-2 TRBD2 CASSFGLAGVREQYF TGTGCCAGCAGCTTCGGACTAGCGGGAGTTCGCGAGCAGTACTTC
TRBJ2-1 NA TRBV14 NA CASSQQGHLSYNEQFF TGTGCCAGCAGCCAACAAGGACATCTGTCCTACAATGAGCAGTTCTTC
TRBJ2-1 once TRBV19 TRBD1 CASSNRDRRYNEQFF TGTGCCAGTAGTAACCGGGACAGACGATACAATGAGCAGTTCTTC
TRBJ2-7 many TRBV6-1 NA CASSGPVVYEQYF TGTGCCAGCAGCGGGCCGGTAGTCTACGAGCAGTACTTC